The source of this TCR beta chain is a study of OX40 agonist ivuxolimab in advanced cancers. About the research overall: Patients' therapy was ivuxolimab, an antibody that acts as an agonist of OX40 (CD134). Prior therapy, whether anti-PD-1, anti-PD-L1 or anti-CTLA-4, was allowed, and less than 45% had some. General study findings and limits: Dose levels from 0.1 to 3.0 mg/kg saw CD4+ and CD8+ blood T cells expand clonally by week 6.

Clones were sequenced by immunoSEQ multiplex PCR, and TCRdb holds only the in-frame ones, with some missing. The table has about 150,000 clones, roughly 94% seen once. Notes on this clone: The antigen remains undetermined.

The CDR3 spans 14 residues. Unmatched junction bases numbered 5, after V lost 3 bases and J lost 4 bases. The germline gives CDR1 KGHSH, CDR2 LQKENI. Sample: CD4+ or CD8+ T cells sorted from blood, taken in a trial of the OX40 agonist ivuxolimab. This sequence was found in an adult with an advanced solid tumor such as melanoma, head and neck, liver or kidney cancer. The genes are TRBV18 and TRBJ1-2; 7 nucleotides match TRBD1. CDR3 sequence reads: CASSPAGGGYGYTF. The DNA for the CDR3 is TGTGCCAGCTCACCCGCAGGGGGGGGCTATGGCTACACCTTC.